A few counts support the clone carrying this T cell receptor (beta chain). The antigen remains unidentified. This CDR3 spans 16 amino acids. Trimming shortened V by 3 bases and J by 2 bases, and 16 bases separated the two germline ends. The source of the sample is a study of T-cell memory formation after mild COVID-19. Whole-study context: The study found TCR clusters largely donor specific. Notes on the study in general: CD4/CD8 balance held among clones contracting day 15 to 85, and later expanders leaned CD4+. The finding that pre-infection memory included some responding clones suggested that cross-reactive memory joined.

From 5'RACE with constant-segment primers came TCR alpha and TCR beta cDNA libraries that carried sample barcodes and UMIs. TCRdb fed the 5' RACE reads into MiXCR, producing one record per CDR3 protein. This table holds 350,000 to 550,000 distinct CDR3 sequences, approximately 19% found once. V and J are TRBV12-3 or TRBV12-4 and TRBJ2-5; TRBD1 is a possible D gene (7 bases). Sample: PBMCs or a T cell subset sorted from them (not recorded which). This TCR derives from a man aged 18 to 35 who had mild COVID-19 (a few samples of this study predate the infection). Cell type and time point are not known. The CDR3 loop is CASSFYQGGNQETQYF. In DNA, the CDR3 is TGTGCCAGCAGTTTCTACCAGGGGGGAAATCAAGAGACCCAGTACTTC.